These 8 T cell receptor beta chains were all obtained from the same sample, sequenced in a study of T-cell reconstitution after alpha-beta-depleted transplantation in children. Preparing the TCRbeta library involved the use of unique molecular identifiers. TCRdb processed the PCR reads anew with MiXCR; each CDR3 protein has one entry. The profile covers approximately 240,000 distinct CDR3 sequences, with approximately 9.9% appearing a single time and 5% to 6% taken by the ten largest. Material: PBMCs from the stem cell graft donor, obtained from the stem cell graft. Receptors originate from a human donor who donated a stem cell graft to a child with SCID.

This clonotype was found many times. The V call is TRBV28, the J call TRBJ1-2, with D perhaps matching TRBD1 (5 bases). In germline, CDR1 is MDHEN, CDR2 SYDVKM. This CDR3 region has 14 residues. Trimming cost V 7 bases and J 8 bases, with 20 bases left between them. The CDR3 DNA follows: TGTGCCAGCACGTTATGGGGGTTTGGAGACGGCTACACCTTC. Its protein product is CASTLWGFGDGYTF.

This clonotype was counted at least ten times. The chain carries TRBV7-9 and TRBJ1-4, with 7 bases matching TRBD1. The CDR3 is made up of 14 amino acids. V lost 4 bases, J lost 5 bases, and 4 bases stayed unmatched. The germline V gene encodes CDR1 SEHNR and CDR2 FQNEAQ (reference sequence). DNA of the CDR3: TGTGCCAGCAGCTCCACAGGGGCGAATGAAAAACTGTTTTTT. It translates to CASSSTGANEKLFF.

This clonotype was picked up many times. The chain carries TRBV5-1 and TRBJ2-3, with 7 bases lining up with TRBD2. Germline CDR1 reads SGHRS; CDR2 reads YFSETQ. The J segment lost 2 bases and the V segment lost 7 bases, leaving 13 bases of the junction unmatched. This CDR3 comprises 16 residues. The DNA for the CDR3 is TGCGCCAGCTCCCCGGGCGCTAGCGGATACACAGATACGCAGTATTTT. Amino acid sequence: CASSPGASGYTDTQYF.

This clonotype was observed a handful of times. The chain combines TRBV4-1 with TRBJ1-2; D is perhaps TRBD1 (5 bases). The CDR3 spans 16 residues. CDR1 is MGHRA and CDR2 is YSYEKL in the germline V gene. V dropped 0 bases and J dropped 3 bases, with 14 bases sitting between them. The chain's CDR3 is CASSQEGVRDYYGYTF. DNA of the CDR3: TGCGCCAGCAGCCAAGAAGGAGTCAGGGACTACTATGGCTACACCTTC.

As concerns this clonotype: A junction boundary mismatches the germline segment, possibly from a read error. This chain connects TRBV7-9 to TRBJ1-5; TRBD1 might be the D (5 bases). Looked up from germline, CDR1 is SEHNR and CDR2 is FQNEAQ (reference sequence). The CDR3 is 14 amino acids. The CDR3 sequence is CASSPRDSNRPQHF. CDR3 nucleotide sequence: TGTGCCAGCAGCCCCAGGGATAGCAATCGGCCCCAGCATTTT.

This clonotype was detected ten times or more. The CDR3: CASSLSQHTGELFF. The CDR3 nucleotides are TGCGCCAGCAGCTTGTCACAGCACACCGGGGAGCTGTTTTTT. The rearrangement uses TRBV5-1 and TRBJ2-2; no clear D. Germline V gene sequence: CDR1 SGHRS, CDR2 YFSETQ. The CDR3 is 14 residues long. With 1 base removed from V and 3 bases from J, the gap between germline ends came to 7 bases.

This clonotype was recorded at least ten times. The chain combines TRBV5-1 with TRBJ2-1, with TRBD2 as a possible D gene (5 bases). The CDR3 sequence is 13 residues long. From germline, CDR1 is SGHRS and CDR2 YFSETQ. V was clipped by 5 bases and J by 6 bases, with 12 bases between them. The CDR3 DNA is TGCGCCAGCAGTTTGTGGACTGGCAATGAGCAGTTCTTC. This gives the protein CASSLWTGNEQFF. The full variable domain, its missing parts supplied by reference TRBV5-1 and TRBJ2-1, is KAGVTQTPRYLIKTRGQQVTLSCSPISGHRSVSWYQQTPGQGLQFLFEYFSETQRNKGNFPGRFSGRQFSNSRSEMNVSTLELGDSALYLCASSLWTGNEQFFGPGTRLTVL.

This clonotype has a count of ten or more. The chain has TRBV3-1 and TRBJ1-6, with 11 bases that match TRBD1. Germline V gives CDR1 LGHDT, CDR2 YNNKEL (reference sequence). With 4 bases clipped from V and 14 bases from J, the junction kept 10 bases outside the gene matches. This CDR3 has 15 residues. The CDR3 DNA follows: TGTGCCAGCAGCCCAGCCGGGACAGGGGGACGCACCCTCCACTTT. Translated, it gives CASSPAGTGGRTLHF.